This is a list of T cell receptor beta chains from one sample in a study of blood T cells in healthy people across ages. Using its own MiXCR run on the 5' RACE reads, TCRdb lists one record per CDR3 protein. The table includes about 640,000 distinct CDR3 sequences, about 53% detected once. The specimen sequenced was blood. Receptors were obtained from a man aged 55 to 70 in good health. The CDR3 runs from the conserved cysteine through the conserved F or W. A D gene is named only where the DNA matches it firmly. Clone sizes are given selectively: once, few, many, or a class where the clone is expanded.

V gene: TRBV5-1
J gene: TRBJ2-5
clone size: NA
D gene: NA
CDR3 protein: CASSLRRAVEETQYF
CDR3 DNA: TGCGCCAGCAGCTTAAGACGGGCAGTTGAAGAGACCCAGTACTTC

V gene: TRBV7-6
J gene: TRBJ2-5
clone size: NA
D gene: NA
CDR3 protein: CASSLGLETQYF
CDR3 DNA: TGTGCCAGCAGCTTAGGTTTAGAGACCCAGTACTTC

V gene: TRBV7-2
J gene: TRBJ2-7
clone size: few
D gene: NA
CDR3 protein: CASSLAAVSYEQYF
CDR3 DNA: TGTGCCAGCAGCTTAGCGGCAGTTTCCTACGAGCAGTACTTC

V gene: TRBV20-1
J gene: TRBJ2-7
clone size: few
D gene: TRBD1
CDR3 protein: CSVATGGVGEQYF
CDR3 DNA: TGCAGTGTGGCGACAGGGGGTGTTGGCGAGCAGTACTTC

V gene: TRBV6-4
J gene: TRBJ1-6
clone size: NA
D gene: TRBD1
CDR3 protein: CASSDRDRGSPLHF
CDR3 DNA: TGTGCCAGCAGTGACAGGGACAGGGGTTCACCCCTCCACTTT

V gene: TRBV29-1
J gene: TRBJ2-3
clone size: NA
D gene: TRBD1
CDR3 protein: CSGDRGTTGTQYF
CDR3 DNA: TGCAGCGGGGACAGGGGGACGACAGGTACGCAGTATTTT

V gene: TRBV5-1
J gene: TRBJ1-2
clone size: NA
D gene: TRBD1
CDR3 protein: CASSLRVQGSANYGYTF
CDR3 DNA: TGCGCCAGCAGCTTGCGGGTACAGGGGTCGGCTAACTATGGCTACACCTTC

V gene: TRBV6-5
J gene: TRBJ1-1
clone size: NA
D gene: TRBD1
CDR3 protein: CASSYVGQGMTAFF
CDR3 DNA: TGTGCCAGCAGTTACGTCGGACAGGGGATGACAGCTTTCTTT

V gene: TRBV7-9
J gene: TRBJ1-2
clone size: NA
D gene: NA
CDR3 protein: CASSPNGRDYGYTF
CDR3 DNA: TGTGCCAGCAGCCCAAATGGCAGGGACTATGGCTACACCTTC

V gene: TRBV4-1
J gene: TRBJ2-5
clone size: few
D gene: NA
CDR3 protein: CASSLPTGSPETQYF
CDR3 DNA: TGCGCCAGCAGCCTCCCGACAGGATCTCCAGAGACCCAGTACTTC

V gene: TRBV29-1
J gene: TRBJ2-5
clone size: few
D gene: TRBD1
CDR3 protein: CSASGQGETQYF
CDR3 DNA: TGCAGCGCCTCGGGACAGGGCGAGACCCAGTACTTC

V gene: TRBV28
J gene: TRBJ2-7
clone size: few
D gene: NA
CDR3 protein: CASSPAAYEQYF
CDR3 DNA: TGTGCCAGCTCCCCGGCGGCCTACGAGCAGTACTTC

V gene: TRBV28
J gene: TRBJ1-4
clone size: NA
D gene: TRBD1
CDR3 protein: CASSSRQGLGEKLFF
CDR3 DNA: TGTGCCAGCAGTTCCCGACAGGGATTGGGGGAAAAACTGTTTTTT

V gene: TRBV10-3
J gene: TRBJ2-5
clone size: few
D gene: TRBD1
CDR3 protein: CAISGTGGMETQYF
CDR3 DNA: TGTGCCATCAGCGGGACAGGGGGAATGGAGACCCAGTACTTC

V gene: TRBV7-2
J gene: TRBJ1-2
clone size: few
D gene: TRBD1
CDR3 protein: CASSLQGGIYGYTF
CDR3 DNA: TGTGCCAGCAGCTTACAGGGGGGAATCTATGGCTACACCTTC